This T cell receptor (beta chain) originates from a study of Ad26.COV2.S vaccination and SARS-CoV-2 variants. At the level of the study: Ad26.COV2.S was injected intramuscularly once or twice, 56 days apart.

Overall study results and limits: Breadth and depth estimates from TCRs may understate total T cell responses. Compared with placebo recipients, vaccine recipients had higher spike-specific TCR breadth.

Of note for this clone: Its antigen is as yet unknown.

The CDR3 consists of 13 residues. Germline V gene sequence: CDR1 KGHDR, CDR2 SFDVKD. The V gene lost 5 bases and the J gene lost 2 bases, with 9 bases spanning the gap. The treatment: some 20 received Ad26.COV2.S at low or high dose, single or two shots; 5 received placebo; per-sample allocation not given. Sampling was performed 63 days after the first vaccine or placebo injection. Spike of the Wuhan-strain SARS-CoV-2 was expressed by an Ad26 vector, which formed the vaccine. Assay used: immunoSEQ multiplex PCR; TCRdb lists only in-frame clones, some missing. The table includes 430,000 or so clones, about 93% detected once.

The J gene is TRBJ2-7, the V gene TRBV24-1; D unresolved. The source is a person aged 18-65 years who received the Ad26.COV2.S COVID-19 vaccine or a placebo. The sequencing here drew on peripheral blood, taken in a trial of Ad26.COV2.S vaccine versus placebo. CDR3 bases: TGTGCCACCAGTGGCGTCACTACCTACGAGCAGTACTTC. Translating it yields CATSGVTTYEQYF.